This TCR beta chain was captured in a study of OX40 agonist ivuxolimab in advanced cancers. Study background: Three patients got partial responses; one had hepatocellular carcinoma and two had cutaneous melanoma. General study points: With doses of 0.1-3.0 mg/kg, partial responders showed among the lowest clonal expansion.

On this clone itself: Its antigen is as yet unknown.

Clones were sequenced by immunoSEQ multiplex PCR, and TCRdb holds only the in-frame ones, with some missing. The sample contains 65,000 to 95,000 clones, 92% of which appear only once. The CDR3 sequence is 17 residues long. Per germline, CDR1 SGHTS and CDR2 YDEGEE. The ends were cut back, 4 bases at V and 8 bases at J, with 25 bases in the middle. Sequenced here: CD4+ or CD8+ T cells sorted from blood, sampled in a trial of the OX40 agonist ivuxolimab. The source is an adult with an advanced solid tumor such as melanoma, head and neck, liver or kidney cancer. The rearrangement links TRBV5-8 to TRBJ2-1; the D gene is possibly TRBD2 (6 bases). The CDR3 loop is CASSLKDYFGGWHEQFF. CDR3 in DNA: TGTGCCAGCAGCCTGAAGGACTATTTTGGAGGGTGGCATGAGCAGTTCTTC.